This note documents a single TCR beta chain sequence. As processed by the authors: Estimates of nucleated cell counts were drawn from the amplification of reference gene primers. Libraries were prepared by immunoSEQ multiplex PCR; TCRdb keeps only in-frame clonotypes and omits some of them. V, J and clone size derive from that table, while D and trimming were established from the DNA sequence. Among about 59,000 clones listed, around 79% were seen once. This sample is part of a study of blood T cell repertoires in COVID-19. About the study: Specimens from acute and convalescent COVID-19 originated in the United States, Italy and Spain. T cells, B-cell-depleted T cells, or PBMCs supplied cDNA or gDNA.

The CDR3 is made up of 14 amino acids. V was clipped by 4 bases and J by 0 bases, with 8 bases between them. Germline V gene data show CDR1 as SGHRS and CDR2 as YFSETQ. The chain recombines TRBV5-1 with TRBJ1-5; perhaps TRBD1 as D (5 bases). The sequenced sample was peripheral blood. This receptor was identified in a woman in her forties or fifties with active or convalescent COVID-19. In nucleotides, the CDR3 is TGCGCCAGCAGCCCCGGGGGTAGCAATCAGCCCCAGCATTTT. Its translation: CASSPGGSNQPQHF. Combining the CDR3 with reference TRBV5-1 and TRBJ1-5 gives the whole variable domain KAGVTQTPRYLIKTRGQQVTLSCSPISGHRSVSWYQQTPGQGLQFLFEYFSETQRNKGNFPGRFSGRQFSNSRSEMNVSTLELGDSALYLCASSPGGSNQPQHFGDGTRLSIL.